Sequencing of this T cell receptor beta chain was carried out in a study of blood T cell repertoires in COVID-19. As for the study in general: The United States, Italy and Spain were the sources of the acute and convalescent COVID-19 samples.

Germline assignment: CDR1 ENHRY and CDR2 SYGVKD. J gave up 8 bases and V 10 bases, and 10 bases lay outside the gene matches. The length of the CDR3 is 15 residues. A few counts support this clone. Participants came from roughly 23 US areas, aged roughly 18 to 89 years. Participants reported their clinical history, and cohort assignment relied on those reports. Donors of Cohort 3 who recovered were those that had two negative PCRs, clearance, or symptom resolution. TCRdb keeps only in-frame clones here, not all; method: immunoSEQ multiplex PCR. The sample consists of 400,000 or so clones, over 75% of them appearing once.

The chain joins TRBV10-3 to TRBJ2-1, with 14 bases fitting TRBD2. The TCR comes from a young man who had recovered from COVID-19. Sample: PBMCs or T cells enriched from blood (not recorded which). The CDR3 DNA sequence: TGTGCCACGGGTCCGGGACTAGCGGGAGTGGATGAGCAGTTCTTC. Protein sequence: CATGPGLAGVDEQFF.